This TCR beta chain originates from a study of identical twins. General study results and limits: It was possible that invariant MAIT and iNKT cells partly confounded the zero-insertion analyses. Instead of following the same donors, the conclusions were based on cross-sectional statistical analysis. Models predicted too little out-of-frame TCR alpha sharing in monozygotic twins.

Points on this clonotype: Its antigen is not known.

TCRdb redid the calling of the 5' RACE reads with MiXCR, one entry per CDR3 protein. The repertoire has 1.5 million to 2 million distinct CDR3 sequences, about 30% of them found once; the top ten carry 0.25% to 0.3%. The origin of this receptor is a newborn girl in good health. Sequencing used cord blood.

CDR3 bases: TGTGCCAGCAGTTTTTTTGCGACATATAGCAATCAGCCCCAGCATTTT. This sequence encodes CASSFFATYSNQPQHF. The chain combines TRBV28 with TRBJ1-5; D gene ambiguous. Trimming pared 3 bases from V and 0 bases from J, leaving 12 bases between. The CDR3 loop spans 16 amino acids. Germline V gene lookup returns CDR1 MDHEN and CDR2 SYDVKM.